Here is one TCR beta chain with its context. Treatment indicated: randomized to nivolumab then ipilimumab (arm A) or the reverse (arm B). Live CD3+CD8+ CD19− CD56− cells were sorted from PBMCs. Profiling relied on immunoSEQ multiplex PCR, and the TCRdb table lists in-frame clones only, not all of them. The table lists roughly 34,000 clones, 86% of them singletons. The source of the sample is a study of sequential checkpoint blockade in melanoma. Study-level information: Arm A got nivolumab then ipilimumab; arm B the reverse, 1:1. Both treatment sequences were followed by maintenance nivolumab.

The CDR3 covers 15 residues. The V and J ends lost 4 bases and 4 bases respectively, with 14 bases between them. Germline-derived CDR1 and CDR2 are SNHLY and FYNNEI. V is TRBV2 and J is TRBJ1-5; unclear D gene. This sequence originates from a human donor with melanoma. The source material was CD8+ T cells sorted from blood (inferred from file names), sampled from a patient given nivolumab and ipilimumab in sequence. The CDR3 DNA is TGTGCCAGCAGTGGTTTCGGGGTGGTAAATCAGCCCCAGCATTTT. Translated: CASSGFGVVNQPQHF.